This record looks at one T cell receptor beta chain sequence and its context. Germline V CDR1 and CDR2: DFQATT, SNEGSKA (reference sequence). This CDR3 contains 17 residues. V was pared by 3 bases and J by 6 bases, with 10 bases of the junction left unmatched. These data belong to a study of blood T cell repertoires in COVID-19. Per the authors' pipeline: Nucleated cell number was recorded as an estimate derived from reference gene primer amplification. Some clones are missing from TCRdb's copy, which holds only in-frame ones; the method was immunoSEQ multiplex PCR. Clonal size and the V and J genes are those of that table, whereas D and trimming came from the DNA. The repertoire holds roughly 250,000 clones, with around 86% as singletons.

This TCR was recovered from a woman in her thirties or forties with acute COVID-19. The sample taken for sequencing was PBMCs or T cells enriched from blood (not recorded which). V and J are TRBV20-1 and TRBJ2-1, with 14 bases that match TRBD2. CDR3 sequence: CSASTALTSGRANEQFF. In DNA form, the CDR3 reads TGCAGTGCTAGTACCGCGTTGACTAGCGGGAGGGCCAATGAGCAGTTCTTC.